The 26 T cell receptor beta chains in this list originate from one sample, sequenced in a study of early stage breast cancer tumors. Sequencing was performed with immunoSEQ multiplex PCR; in TCRdb, only in-frame clones are kept and a portion is missing. The sample lists approximately 50,000 clones; about 80% were seen once. The sequenced material came from blood. These receptors all stem from a person in their thirties with breast cancer.

The chain employs TRBV10-3 and TRBJ2-1; tentatively, D is TRBD1 or TRBD2 (5 bases each). The CDR3 is 17 residues long. Between the trimmed V and J ends, which lost 3 bases and 0 bases, there was a span of 15 bases. The germline V gene encodes CDR1 ENHRY and CDR2 SYGVKD. The CDR3: CAISEGSGRSSYNEQFF. CDR3 nucleotides: TGTGCCATCAGTGAAGGGTCGGGGCGAAGCTCCTACAATGAGCAGTTCTTC.

This chain uses TRBV18 with TRBJ2-7; tentatively, D is TRBD1 (5 bases). Germline loops: CDR1 KGHSH, CDR2 LQKENI. The CDR3 runs to 16 residues. V gave up 1 base and J gave up 3 bases, with 16 bases separating them. The CDR3 spells CASSPQWGSMFYEQYF. The CDR3 nucleotides are TGTGCCAGCTCACCACAATGGGGCAGTATGTTCTACGAGCAGTACTTC.

The genes are TRBV11-3 and TRBJ2-2; 13 nucleotides align to TRBD2. CDR3 size: 17 residues. Per the germline V gene, CDR1 is SGHNT and CDR2 is YENEEA. Unmatched junction bases numbered 11, after V lost 5 bases and J lost 8 bases. The CDR3 region is CASSRIGTSGAGGELFF. CDR3 nucleotides: TGTGCCAGCAGCCGAATCGGGACTAGCGGGGCTGGAGGGGAGCTGTTTTTT.

The genes are TRBV2 and TRBJ2-3, with D hard to call. Per the germline V gene, CDR1 is SNHLY and CDR2 is FYNNEI. The CDR3 length is 12 residues. The ends were cut back, 6 bases at V and 2 bases at J, with 6 bases in the middle. Here the CDR3 DNA reads TGTGCCAGCAGCGTCTTCACAGATACGCAGTATTTT. Amino acid sequence: CASSVFTDTQYF.

This clone showed up just once. The V gene is TRBV9, the J gene TRBJ2-5; D gene unclear. The CDR3 extends over 15 amino acids. Trimming cost V 2 bases and J 4 bases, with 15 bases left between them. Germline V gene sequence: CDR1 SGDLS, CDR2 YYNGEE. CDR3 amino acids: CASSVGSLMGETQYF. In nucleotides, the CDR3 is TGTGCCAGCAGCGTCGGCAGCCTAATGGGAGAGACCCAGTACTTC.

The chain combines TRBV28 with TRBJ2-7; 11 bases agree with TRBD2. The CDR3 totals 15 residues. Germline CDR1 and CDR2: MDHEN and SYDVKM. The V segment lost 5 bases and the J segment 3 bases; nucleotides outside the gene matches: 6. The CDR3 loop is CASSAIAGGYYEQYF. The CDR3 DNA is TGTGCCAGCAGTGCTATAGCGGGGGGGTACTACGAGCAGTACTTC.

There are a few counts of this clone. The CDR3 here is CASSPGRPGGYTF. In DNA form, the CDR3 reads TGTGCCAGCTCACCGGGTAGGCCTGGTGGCTACACCTTC. The chain joins TRBV18 to TRBJ1-2; no firm D call. The germline V gene has CDR1 KGHSH and CDR2 LQKENI. The CDR3 covers 13 residues. Trimming took off 3 bases at V and 7 bases at J, with 12 bases between the two ends.

The rearrangement links TRBV6-1 to TRBJ2-1; a weak D match, TRBD2 (6 bases). This CDR3 spans 13 amino acids. The germline V gene has CDR1 MNHNS and CDR2 SASEGT. V was shortened by 8 bases and J by 5 bases, with 13 bases between the two germline ends. In DNA, the CDR3 is TGTGCCAGCGAGGGCGGGATTCACAATGAGCAGTTCTTC. Residues: CASEGGIHNEQFF.

The rearrangement links TRBV9 to TRBJ1-6; 9 nucleotides agree with TRBD1. Germline CDR1 reads SGDLS; CDR2 reads YYNGEE. The CDR3 contains 16 residues. Trimming removed 4 bases from V and 9 bases from J; junction bases left unmatched: 11. The CDR3 nucleotides are TGTGCCAGCAGCCCGACTTCAACAGGGGGCCTTTCACCCCTCCACTTT. Protein: CASSPTSTGGLSPLHF.

The chain uses TRBV30 and TRBJ1-4; D is unresolved. Germline V CDR1 and CDR2: GTSNPN, SVGIG (reference sequence). Trimming removed 3 bases from V and 8 bases from J, with 19 bases in between. The CDR3 runs 15 residues. The CDR3 here is CAWSRVRGGGEKLFF. CDR3 nucleotides: TGTGCCTGGAGCCGTGTCCGGGGAGGAGGGGAAAAACTGTTTTTT.

The table lists this clone with a count of one. The chain is built from TRBV19 and TRBJ2-1, with a possible D match to TRBD1 (5 bases). The CDR3 sequence is 16 residues long. Germline V CDR1 and CDR2: LNHDA, SQIVND (reference sequence). V was cut by 1 base and J by 3 bases, with 13 bases left in between. CDR3 protein: CASSIATGRFYNEQFF. CDR3 nucleotides: TGTGCCAGTAGTATAGCTACAGGCCGTTTCTACAATGAGCAGTTCTTC.

The chain is built from TRBV5-1 and TRBJ2-4; TRBD2 might be the D (5 bases). The CDR3 sequence is 20 residues long. The V end was cut by 0 bases, the J end by 0 bases, with 22 bases between. Germline CDR1 reads SGHRS; CDR2 reads YFSETQ. The chain's CDR3 is CASSLAVTADYLLAKNIQYF. CDR3 nucleotide sequence: TGCGCCAGCAGCTTGGCCGTAACGGCCGACTACCTACTAGCCAAAAACATTCAGTACTTC.

J is TRBJ1-2 and V is TRBV14; D may be TRBD1 (5 bases). V lost 4 bases, J lost 6 bases, and 15 bases lay in between. Per the germline V gene, CDR1 is SGHDN and CDR2 is FVKESK. The CDR3 length is 14 residues. The CDR3, as DNA: TGTGCCAGCAGCCCCTTGGGGGAAGAGCATGGCTACACCTTC. Translated, it gives CASSPLGEEHGYTF.

The chain carries TRBV11-2 and TRBJ2-3, with 13 bases identical to TRBD2. Germline-derived CDR1 and CDR2 are SGHAT and FQNNGV. This CDR3 has 17 residues. The V segment lost 3 bases and the J segment 10 bases; nucleotides outside the gene matches: 13. CDR3 loop: CASSFFLGLAGVEAQYF. The CDR3 bases are TGTGCCAGCAGCTTTTTCTTAGGACTAGCGGGAGTCGAGGCGCAGTATTTT.

This clone was observed a few times. The chain links TRBV7-9 to TRBJ2-6; D not resolved. This CDR3 region has 12 residues. In germline, CDR1 is SEHNR, CDR2 FQNEAQ (reference sequence). Trimming left V 5 bases short and J 4 bases short, with 3 bases between. The DNA of the CDR3 is TGTGCCAGCAGCCCGGGGGCCAACGTCCTGACTTTC. Protein product: CASSPGANVLTF. The variable domain in full, completed from reference TRBV7-9 and TRBJ2-6, reads DTGVSQNPRHKITKRGQNVTFRCDPISEHNRLYWYRQTLGQGPEFLTYFQNEAQLEKSRLLSDRFSAERPKGSFSTLEIQRTEQGDSAMYLCASSPGANVLTFGAGSRLTVL.

The J gene is TRBJ1-5, the V gene TRBV5-6, with D maybe TRBD1 (6 bases). The germline CDR1 and CDR2 sequences are SGHDT and YYEEEE. With 0 bases removed from V and 0 bases from J, the gap between germline ends came to 7 bases. The CDR3 extends over 15 amino acids. The DNA of the CDR3 is TGTGCCAGCAGCTTGGGACAGGCTAGCAATCAGCCCCAGCATTTT. This encodes CASSLGQASNQPQHF.

The V call is TRBV2, the J call TRBJ2-7; TRBD2 matches at 9 bases. Germline V gives CDR1 SNHLY, CDR2 FYNNEI. V lost 1 base, J lost 4 bases, and 11 bases stayed unmatched. CDR3 length: 17 amino acids. The CDR3 DNA sequence: TGTGCCAGCAGTGAAGGGTACGTGGGAGCGGGAGGATACGAGCAGTACTTC. This translates into CASSEGYVGAGGYEQYF.

This chain joins TRBV7-2 and TRBJ1-1; 9 bases agree with TRBD1. The V and J ends lost 2 bases and 7 bases, in that order; junction bases with no gene match: 8. The CDR3 loop spans 15 amino acids. Germline CDR1 is SGHTA and CDR2 is FQGNSA. The CDR3 loop is CASSLLTGGKSEAFF. CDR3 DNA sequence: TGTGCCAGCAGCTTACTGACAGGGGGGAAAAGTGAAGCTTTCTTT.

The chain joins TRBV15 to TRBJ2-3, with D perhaps given as TRBD1 or TRBD2 (5 bases each). The CDR3 consists of 14 residues. Trimming shortened V by 0 bases and J by 4 bases, and 8 bases separated the two germline ends. Germline values: CDR1 LNHNV, CDR2 YYDKDF (reference sequence). The CDR3 loop is CATSRDRGPDTQYF. CDR3 in DNA: TGTGCCACCAGCAGAGATCGGGGACCAGATACGCAGTATTTT.

The V gene is TRBV7-2, the J gene TRBJ1-5; D gene unclear. V was trimmed by 3 bases and J by 1 base, leaving 4 bases between them. This CDR3 comprises 13 residues. Germline V lookup: CDR1 SGHTA, CDR2 FQGNSA. CDR3 DNA: TGTGCCAGCAGCTTCGACAGCAATCAGCCCCAGCATTTT. This codes for CASSFDSNQPQHF.

This clone has a handful of counts. Here the CDR3 reads CASSLAAGGIYEQYF. As DNA, the CDR3 is TGCGCCAGCAGCTTGGCCGCAGGGGGCATCTACGAGCAGTACTTC. This chain links TRBV5-1 with TRBJ2-7; 8 bases map to TRBD1. V shed 0 bases, J shed 3 bases, and the junction held 5 bases outside the gene matches. The CDR3 runs to 15 residues. Germline-derived CDR1 and CDR2 are SGHRS and YFSETQ.

The chain employs TRBV11-2 and TRBJ2-7, with D uncertain. The V gene lost 5 bases and the J gene lost 3 bases, with 14 bases spanning the gap. Germline lookup yields CDR1 SGHAT and CDR2 FQNNGV. The CDR3 runs to 14 residues. CDR3 protein: CASSPQWTYYEQYF. The CDR3 region has the DNA TGTGCCAGCAGCCCACAGTGGACCTACTACGAGCAGTACTTC.

This clone was counted only a few times. The chain joins TRBV30 to TRBJ1-2, with TRBD1 identical over 9 bases. CDR3 length equals 14 residues. Germline CDR1 and CDR2: GTSNPN and SVGIG (reference sequence). Unmatched junction bases numbered 15, after V lost 8 bases and J lost 8 bases. CDR3 sequence: CAAQGKQGAGGYTF. The CDR3 DNA sequence: TGTGCCGCCCAGGGGAAACAGGGGGCGGGCGGCTACACCTTC.

This chain uses TRBV19 with TRBJ1-1, with 8 nucleotides matching TRBD1. Trimming cost V 6 bases and J 11 bases; bases outside gene matches: 11. The germline gives CDR1 LNHDA, CDR2 SQIVND (reference sequence). The CDR3 is 13 residues long. The DNA for the CDR3 is TGTGCCAGTAGCAAGACAGGGGTGTCGGGGGCTTTCTTT. This sequence encodes CASSKTGVSGAFF.

This clone has only a few counts. The rearrangement links TRBV5-1 to TRBJ1-1; no reliable D call. Between the trimmed V and J ends, which lost 1 base and 1 base, there was a span of 8 bases. CDR3 length equals 14 residues. From germline, CDR1 is SGHRS and CDR2 YFSETQ. The DNA for the CDR3 is TGCGCCAGCAGCTTGCCCGGCAGGAACACTGAAGCTTTCTTT. Translating gives CASSLPGRNTEAFF.

The chain is built from TRBV6-1 and TRBJ2-5; 8 nucleotides line up with TRBD1. Germline CDR1 is MNHNS and CDR2 is SASEGT. Trimming took 4 bases from V and 4 from J; bases not matched to a gene: 5. The CDR3 loop spans 14 amino acids. The CDR3 coding sequence is TGTGCCAGCAGTGGACAGGGGTTACTAGAGACCCAGTACTTC. Translated, it gives CASSGQGLLETQYF.